This T cell receptor beta chain was retrieved from a study of human T cells and chemical hapten exposure. TCRdb redid the calling of the RACE reads with MiXCR, one entry per CDR3 protein. The sample includes 55,000 to 75,000 distinct CDR3 sequences, around 12% of them seen just once. Documented time point: patch test 3, about 24 weeks after DPC sensitization. Sample treatment: therapeutic diphenylcyclopropenone sensitization with weekly scalp DPC. In its sample, this clonotype was seen many times. Germline CDR1 reads GTSNPN; CDR2 reads SVGIG (reference sequence). V lost 1 base and J lost 7, with 14 bases in between. The CDR3 extends over 13 amino acids.

The TCR sequence derives from a young man with alopecia areata. Some clones in this sample may be carry-over from other donors' samples. The sequencing used whole blood, collected in connection with sensitization to the hapten diphenylcyclopropenone (DPC). The chain employs TRBV30 and TRBJ2-7; D is possibly TRBD2 (5 bases). CDR3 in amino acids: CAWSASRSGEQYF. The DNA of the CDR3 is TGTGCCTGGAGTGCGAGTAGGTCGGGGGAGCAGTACTTC.